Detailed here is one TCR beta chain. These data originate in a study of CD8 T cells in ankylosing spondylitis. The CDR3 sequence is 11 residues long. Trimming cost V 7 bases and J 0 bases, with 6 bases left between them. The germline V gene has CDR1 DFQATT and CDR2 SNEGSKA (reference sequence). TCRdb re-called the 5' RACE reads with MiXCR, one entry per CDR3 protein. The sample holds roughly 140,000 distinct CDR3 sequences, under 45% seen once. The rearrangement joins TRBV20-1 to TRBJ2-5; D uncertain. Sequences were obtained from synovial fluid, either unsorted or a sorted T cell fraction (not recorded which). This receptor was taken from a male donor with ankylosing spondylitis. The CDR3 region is CSVGYQETQYF. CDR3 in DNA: TGCAGTGTGGGCTACCAAGAGACCCAGTACTTC.